This T cell receptor (beta chain) was identified in a study of shared clonotypes between healthy human individuals. Study context: Each donor had three CD4 naive, three CD4 memory, two CD8 naive and one CD8 memory plate.

On this clone: What it recognizes is unknown.

Trimming cost V 8 bases and J 7 bases, with 20 bases left between them. This CDR3 is built from 15 residues. Germline V gives CDR1 SGHVS, CDR2 FQNEAQ. Deep-level settings were used for running the assay. Genomic DNA (from each subset) was split evenly across several immunoSEQ plates. Produced via immunoSEQ multiplex PCR; TCRdb's table is partial and in-frame only. In the table there are 850,000 to 1,200,000 clones, more than 60% of which are singletons. General study points: Naive CD4 clonotypes overlapped across several donors at roughly 5.1%.

The sequence derives from a man aged 18 to 29 in good health. The sequencing sample was made of memory CD4+ T cells sorted from blood. Documented subset: CD45RA-negative fraction. The chain is built from TRBV7-8 and TRBJ1-4, with D perhaps TRBD1 (5 bases). CDR3 region: CASRQGGAEGEKLFF. DNA of the CDR3: TGTGCCAGCCGGCAGGGAGGCGCCGAGGGTGAAAAACTGTTTTTT.